The clone carrying this TCR beta chain has only one observation. PCR amplification relied on 60 Vbeta primers (plus 13 Jbeta primers). Repertoires were generated with immunoSEQ multiplex PCR, while TCRdb's copy carries only in-frame clones and drops some. The sample includes 95,000 to 100,000 clones, approximately 80% of them seen just once. The data belong to a study of cytomegalovirus exposure and HLA in healthy donors. This CDR3 region has 12 residues. From germline, CDR1 is LNHDA and CDR2 SQIVND (reference sequence). V was clipped by 4 bases and J by 6 bases, with 10 bases between them. Sequenced input: PBMCs. The source of this sequence is a female donor in good health and CMV-seropositive. The chain joins TRBV19 to TRBJ2-7, with D hard to call. The CDR3 spells CASSRVGGEQYF. In DNA form, the CDR3 reads TGTGCCAGTAGTAGGGTTGGCGGCGAGCAGTACTTC.